This is a list of T cell receptor beta chains from one sample in a study of cytomegalovirus exposure and HLA in healthy donors. The repertoire was sequenced with immunoSEQ multiplex PCR; TCRdb's copy has only in-frame clones and lacks some. The sample includes around 92,000 clones, 65% to 75% of them seen just once. Material: PBMCs. Source of these receptors: a female donor in good health and CMV-seropositive. The CDR3 runs from the conserved cysteine through the conserved F or W. D genes are given only for firm matches. Clone size, where shown, is once, few, many, or a class for clones that have expanded.

clone_size	d_call	j_call	v_call	cdr3_nt	cdr3_aa
NA	NA	TRBJ1-2	TRBV4-3	TGCGCCAGCAGCCACGCGCAGGGGAACTATGGCTACACCTTC	CASSHAQGNYGYTF
NA	TRBD1	TRBJ2-6	TRBV4-1	TGCGCCAGCAGCCAAGTGACAGGGAAAATCCTCTCTGGGGCCAACGTCCTGACTTTC	CASSQVTGKILSGANVLTF
NA	TRBD1	TRBJ1-2	TRBV6-5	TGTGCCAGCAGTAGACAGGGTTGGGATGGCTACACCTTC	CASSRQGWDGYTF
NA	TRBD2	TRBJ2-7	TRBV29-1	TGCAGCTTCGGGGGTCAGGGAGGGCCTCCCCACGAGCAGTACTTC	CSFGGQGGPPHEQYF
NA	TRBD1	TRBJ2-1	TRBV29-1	TGCAGCGTCCCCAGGGGGACAGGGGTGGATGAGCAGTTCTTC	CSVPRGTGVDEQFF
NA	TRBD2	TRBJ2-2	TRBV18	TGTGCCAGCTCAGGTGGACTAGCGGGAACCGGGGAGCTGTTTTTT	CASSGGLAGTGELFF
NA	NA	TRBJ1-1	TRBV6-5	TGTGCCAGCAGTTACTCGCCAGGGACTGAAGCTTTCTTT	CASSYSPGTEAFF
NA	NA	TRBJ1-5	TRBV7-3	TGTGCCACCCGCCAAGAGGGGCCCCAGCATTTT	CATRQEGPQHF
NA	NA	TRBJ1-1	TRBV18	TGTGCCAGCTCACCAGTCACTGTGAACACTGAAGCTTTCTTT	CASSPVTVNTEAFF
NA	TRBD1	TRBJ2-2	TRBV18	TGTGCCAGCTTCCGGGACAGGTCGAACACCGGGGAGCTGTTTTTT	CASFRDRSNTGELFF
NA	NA	TRBJ2-5	TRBV15	TGTGCCACCAGCAGGGATACAGGGTCCCAGTACTTC	CATSRDTGSQYF
NA	NA	TRBJ2-2	TRBV6-5	TGTGCCAGCAGTTCGAATTGGGCAGACACCGGGGAGCTGTTTTTT	CASSSNWADTGELFF
NA	TRBD1	TRBJ1-6	TRBV19	TGTGCCAGTAGTATGGCACATGGACAGGCCAATTCACCCCTCCACTTT	CASSMAHGQANSPLHF
NA	NA	TRBJ1-2	TRBV7-2	TGTGCCAGCAGCGAGGACAGATTCTATGGCTACACCTTC	CASSEDRFYGYTF
NA	TRBD1	TRBJ2-5	TRBV18	TGTGCCAGCTCACGGACAGGGGGGTCGGGGACCCAGTACTTC	CASSRTGGSGTQYF
NA	NA	TRBJ2-3	TRBV21-1	TGTGCCAGCAGCAAGAGGCACAGGGGATGCACAGATACGCAGTATTTT	CASSKRHRGCTDTQYF
NA	TRBD1	TRBJ2-7	TRBV7-2	TGTGCCAGCAGCTTAGGGACAGGGGGCGAGCAGTACTTC	CASSLGTGGEQYF
NA	NA	TRBJ2-7	TRBV7-2	TGTGCCAGCAGCTTAGAAAGAGGGCGAGAGCAGTACTTC	CASSLERGREQYF
few	NA	TRBJ1-1	TRBV4-3	TGCGCCAGCAGCGAGAGGGTGGGTGGGGGGTACACTGAAGCTTTCTTT	CASSERVGGGYTEAFF
NA	NA	TRBJ1-5	TRBV30	TGTGCTTGGAGGACAGATAGCAATCAGCCCCAGCATTTT	CAWRTDSNQPQHF
NA	TRBD1	TRBJ1-6	TRBV7-2	TGTGCCAGCCCCCCGACCGGGACAGGGTATGGCTCACCCCTCCACTTT	CASPPTGTGYGSPLHF
NA	TRBD1	TRBJ1-2	TRBV5-1	TGCGCCAGCAGCTTGGAAGGGGACAGGGGAGGGTTTGGCTACACCTTC	CASSLEGDRGGFGYTF
NA	TRBD2	TRBJ2-2	TRBV7-9	TGTGCCAGCAGCCCCGTCCTAAGCGGGAGTAGGTTCGGGGAGCTGTTTTTT	CASSPVLSGSRFGELFF
NA	TRBD1	TRBJ1-1	TRBV28	TGTGCCAGCAGTGGGGACAGTTTCACTGAAGCTTTCTTT	CASSGDSFTEAFF
few	TRBD1	TRBJ2-1	TRBV4-3	TGCGCCAGCAGCCAGGCTCAGGGGGCCTACAATGAGCAGTTCTTC	CASSQAQGAYNEQFF
NA	TRBD1	TRBJ1-4	TRBV7-9	TGTGCCAGCAGCGCCTCCGGCAGGGGGAGTGAAAAACTGTTTTTT	CASSASGRGSEKLFF
NA	TRBD1	TRBJ2-7	TRBV5-6	TGTGCCAGCAGCTTGATTGGGTGGGGGACAGGGGGCTACTACGAGCAGTACTTC	CASSLIGWGTGGYYEQYF
NA	NA	TRBJ1-2	TRBV15	TGTGCCACCAGCAGAGATGCAGGACTTTATGGCTACACCTTC	CATSRDAGLYGYTF
NA	NA	TRBJ1-2	TRBV5-4	TGTGCCAGCAGCTTAGGGTCCCAGGGGATTCTGTATGGCTACACCTTC	CASSLGSQGILYGYTF
NA	TRBD2	TRBJ2-7	TRBV11-3	TGTGCCAGCAGCTTCGGGGGGAACGAGCAGTACTTC	CASSFGGNEQYF
NA	TRBD1	TRBJ1-5	TRBV7-6	TGTGCCAGCAGCCTAGGACAGGGGAAAGATGGCAATCAGCCCCAGCATTTT	CASSLGQGKDGNQPQHF
NA	NA	TRBJ2-7	TRBV9	TGTGCCAGCAGCGTAGGCGAACAGATCTACGAGCAGTACTTC	CASSVGEQIYEQYF
NA	TRBD2	TRBJ2-1	TRBV7-8	TGTGCCAGCAGCTTAGCGCGGAGCGGGGCCAAGGGGCAGTTCTTC	CASSLARSGAKGQFF
NA	TRBD1	TRBJ1-2	TRBV5-4	TGTGCCAGCAGCTTGGAGACAGGGAATAACTATGGCTACACCTTC	CASSLETGNNYGYTF
NA	TRBD1	TRBJ2-3	TRBV7-9	TGTGCCAGCAGCTGGACAGGGACGGGCGATACGCAGTATTTT	CASSWTGTGDTQYF
once	TRBD1	TRBJ2-1	TRBV10-1	TGCGCCAGCAGTCAGGGGGCTAGGAATGAGCAGTTCTTC	CASSQGARNEQFF
few	NA	TRBJ1-1	TRBV28	TGTGCCAGCAGCCAGGACACGGCCCCTGAAGCTTTCTTT	CASSQDTAPEAFF
NA	NA	TRBJ2-1	TRBV9	TGTGCCAGCACCCTGGACTCGAACAATGAGCAGTTCTTC	CASTLDSNNEQFF
NA	TRBD2	TRBJ2-1	TRBV5-1	TGCGCCAGCAGCCCCGGGACTAACAATGAGCAGTTCTTC	CASSPGTNNEQFF
few	TRBD1	TRBJ2-3	TRBV30	TGTGCCTGGAGTAAGGGACAGGGGCCAGATACGCAGTATTTT	CAWSKGQGPDTQYF
NA	TRBD2	TRBJ2-2	TRBV7-9	TGTGCCAGCAGCCCGACGCGGGAGAGATTAGGGGGGGAGCTGTTTTTT	CASSPTRERLGGELFF
NA	NA	TRBJ2-7	TRBV7-8	TGTGCCAGCAGCTTATCGGCGCTAGCAGCCTACGAGCAGTACTTC	CASSLSALAAYEQYF
NA	NA	TRBJ1-5	TRBV5-1	TGCGCCAGCAGCTTTGAAGGGGGCAATCAGCCCCAGCATTTT	CASSFEGGNQPQHF
NA	TRBD1	TRBJ1-2	TRBV9	TGTGCCAGCATGCGAGACAGGGGTAACTATGGCTACACCTTC	CASMRDRGNYGYTF
NA	TRBD1	TRBJ2-1	TRBV10-3	TGTGCCATCGGACAGGGCCCTAACAATGAGCAGTTCTTC	CAIGQGPNNEQFF
NA	NA	TRBJ1-4	TRBV28	TGTGCCAGCAGTTTACCCGCCGGGCCGGGGGGTGAAAAACTGTTTTTT	CASSLPAGPGGEKLFF
NA	TRBD1	TRBJ1-2	TRBV30	TGTGCCTACGCGGGACAGGGTGGGTACTATGGCTACACCTTC	CAYAGQGGYYGYTF
few	TRBD1	TRBJ2-7	TRBV29-1	TGCAGCGTTGAAGATTGGGGGACGGGACAGAAACCCTACGAGCAGTACTTC	CSVEDWGTGQKPYEQYF
NA	NA	TRBJ1-5	TRBV7-9	TGTGCCAGCAGCTTAGGCGCGGGGCGCGGTCAGCCCCAGCATTTT	CASSLGAGRGQPQHF
NA	NA	TRBJ2-2	TRBV5-1	TGCGCCAGCAGCTTGGATGGACAGCTCACCGGGGAGCTGTTTTTT	CASSLDGQLTGELFF
NA	TRBD1	TRBJ1-5	TRBV15	TGTGCCACCAGCAGAGATGGGACAGGACATCAGCCCCAGCATTTT	CATSRDGTGHQPQHF